Below, 28 T cell receptor beta chains from the same sample are listed, as sequenced in a study of cytotoxic CD8 clonotypes in ibrutinib-treated CLL. TCRdb keeps only in-frame clones here, not all; method: immunoSEQ multiplex PCR. Among some 200,000 clones listed, 75% to 85% were seen once. The specimen comprised PBMCs, sampled after 12 months of ibrutinib treatment. The receptors were gathered from a human donor with chronic lymphocytic leukemia.

This rearrangement joins TRBV28 to TRBJ1-4, with a weak D call TRBD1 (6 bases). V dropped 2 bases and J dropped 8 bases, with 18 bases sitting between them. Germline CDR1 and CDR2: MDHEN and SYDVKM. The length of the CDR3 is 16 residues. CDR3 sequence (DNA): TGTGCCAGCAGTTTACACACAGGGCCTGGAGAGGAAAAACTGTTTTTT. Encoded protein: CASSLHTGPGEEKLFF.

This clone was counted only a few times. The chain employs TRBV11-3 and TRBJ1-3; TRBD1 matches at 11 bases. This CDR3 spans 16 amino acids. V lost 4 bases and J lost 3; bases outside the gene matches: 5. Germline V gene data show CDR1 as SGHNT and CDR2 as YENEEA. The CDR3 loop reads CASSYGQGAYGNTIYF. Here the CDR3 DNA reads TGTGCCAGCAGCTACGGACAGGGGGCATATGGAAACACCATATATTTT.

The chain uses TRBV28 and TRBJ2-4, with a tentative D call TRBD2 (7 bases). Trimming left V 10 bases short and J 5 bases short, with 15 bases between. Germline CDR1 MDHEN, CDR2 SYDVKM. The CDR3 is 13 residues long. The CDR3 DNA follows: TGTGCCACCGGCGGGGGCCAGGAAAACATTCAGTACTTC. Protein: CATGGGQENIQYF.

In its sample, this clone was seen many times. This chain joins TRBV9 and TRBJ2-7; 7 bases agree with TRBD1. The CDR3 totals 14 residues. Germline trimming cut 0 bases from V and 3 bases from J; bases unmatched to any gene: 3. Germline V gene lookup returns CDR1 SGDLS and CDR2 YYNGEE. The CDR3: CASSVDGDSYEQYF. The CDR3 DNA is TGTGCCAGCAGCGTAGATGGGGACAGCTACGAGCAGTACTTC.

The chain recombines TRBV7-9 with TRBJ2-3; TRBD2 is a possible D gene (5 bases). Germline V gene lookup returns CDR1 SEHNR and CDR2 FQNEAQ (reference sequence). V was trimmed by 5 bases and J by 4 bases, leaving 13 bases between them. There are 14 residues in the CDR3. As DNA, the CDR3 is TGTGCCAGCAGCCTCGGGGTGGGAGCAGATACGCAGTATTTT. Translated, it gives CASSLGVGADTQYF.

This chain connects TRBV7-8 to TRBJ2-7; D gene unclear. Trimming shortened V by 2 bases and J by 2 bases, and 13 bases separated the two germline ends. The CDR3 is made up of 15 amino acids. From germline, CDR1 is SGHVS and CDR2 FQNEAQ. CDR3 sequence reads: CASSLYGESPYEQYF. The DNA for the CDR3 is TGTGCCAGCAGCTTATATGGTGAGAGTCCCTACGAGCAGTACTTC.

This clone was seen once. The same CDR3 is also encoded by other DNA sequences in this sample. V usage is TRBV5-4 and J usage is TRBJ2-7, with D tentatively TRBD2 (5 bases). The V gene's germline CDR1 is SGHNT and CDR2 YYREEE (reference sequence). The CDR3 consists of 15 residues. The V and J ends lost 4 bases and 3 bases respectively, with 17 bases between them. CDR3 nucleotides: TGTGCCAGCAGCCTTGAGGGTTTTGGAAACTACGAGCAGTACTTC. Its translation: CASSLEGFGNYEQYF. Drawing the rest from reference TRBV5-4 and TRBJ2-7, the complete variable domain is ETGVTQSPTHLIKTRGQQVTLRCSSQSGHNTVSWYQQALGQGPQFIFQYYREEENGRGNFPPRFSGLQFPNYSSELNVNALELDDSALYLCASSLEGFGNYEQYFGPGTRLTVT.

V gene TRBV6-6 combines with J gene TRBJ2-7; D is ambiguous. This CDR3 spans 16 amino acids. Germline CDR1 MNHNY, CDR2 SVGAGI (reference sequence). With 2 bases removed from V and 2 bases from J, the gap between germline ends came to 16 bases. CDR3 sequence (DNA): TGTGCCAGCAGTTACGGTTACCGCACCACAGCCTACGAGCAGTACTTC. This codes for CASSYGYRTTAYEQYF.

The CDR3 nucleotides read TGCAGCGCATTTGGGGGGATTCTCCTTATAAATCAGCCCCAGCATTTT. Its translation is CSAFGGILLINQPQHF. The chain uses TRBV29-1 and TRBJ1-5; a weak D match, TRBD1 (5 bases). V was shortened by 7 bases and J by 4 bases, with 23 bases between the two germline ends. The germline V gene encodes CDR1 SQVTM and CDR2 ANQGSEA. The CDR3 runs to 16 residues.

V is TRBV7-9 and J is TRBJ2-3, with unresolved D. Germline CDR1 is SEHNR and CDR2 is FQNEAQ (reference sequence). Trimming pared 3 bases from V and 1 base from J, leaving 11 bases between. The CDR3 extends over 15 amino acids. CDR3 bases: TGTGCCAGCAGCTTGTATATCGCTGGCACAGATACGCAGTATTTT. Translation gives CASSLYIAGTDTQYF.

V is TRBV7-3 and J is TRBJ1-4, with 7 bases aligning to TRBD1. CDR3 size: 15 residues. V trimming: 5 bases; J trimming: 4 bases; junction bases outside the gene matches: 7. The germline CDR1 and CDR2 sequences are SGHTA and FQGTGA. The CDR3 loop reads CASSPRDRVNEKLFF. The CDR3 DNA sequence: TGTGCCAGCAGCCCCCGGGACAGAGTTAATGAAAAACTGTTTTTT.

The chain carries TRBV25-1 and TRBJ2-7; no clear D. Germline values: CDR1 MGHDK, CDR2 SYGVNS. Deletions cut 4 bases from V and 6 bases from J, with 7 bases between. The CDR3 has 11 amino acids. The CDR3 DNA reads TGTGCCAGCAGTGGATTTAGCGAGCAGTACTTC. It codes for CASSGFSEQYF.

The chain has TRBV6-1 and TRBJ2-7, with no clear D. Germline V gives CDR1 MNHNS, CDR2 SASEGT. The CDR3 sequence is 14 residues long. V lost 0 bases to trimming and J lost 5 bases, with 11 bases between them. The CDR3 region has the DNA TGTGCCAGCAGTGAAGCAAGGGCCCGGGACGAGCAGTACTTC. It specifies CASSEARARDEQYF.

The chain carries TRBV5-1 and TRBJ2-3; 8 bases match TRBD1. The CDR3 contains 16 residues. The junction had 9 bases not matched to a gene; V was cut back by 3 bases and J by 3 bases. CDR1 and CDR2 from the germline V gene are SGHRS and YFSETQ. The CDR3 loop reads CASSYGRGHITDTQYF. DNA for the CDR3: TGCGCCAGCAGCTATGGCAGGGGGCATATTACAGATACGCAGTATTTT.

This clone was seen once. The gene calls are TRBV5-1 and TRBJ2-3; D unresolved. V was pared by 0 bases and J by 4 bases, with 9 bases between. CDR1 and CDR2 (germline): SGHRS, YFSETQ. The CDR3 runs to 14 residues. In DNA, the CDR3 is TGCGCCAGCAGCTTGGGGGGTGTCGCAGATACGCAGTATTTT. This codes for CASSLGGVADTQYF.

This clone was found once. V gene TRBV11-3 combines with J gene TRBJ1-1; D not certain. Germline V gene data show CDR1 as SGHNT and CDR2 as YENEEA. V was clipped by 4 bases and J by 7 bases, with 13 bases between them. The CDR3 spans 13 residues. The CDR3 loop reads CASSSLLSFEAFF. CDR3 nucleotides: TGTGCCAGCAGCTCCCTCCTGAGTTTTGAAGCTTTCTTT.

The V call is TRBV7-9, the J call TRBJ2-3, with D unresolved. Deletions cut 6 bases from V and 4 bases from J, with 17 bases between. Germline-derived CDR1 and CDR2 are SEHNR and FQNEAQ (reference sequence). The CDR3 extends over 15 amino acids. The CDR3 loop reads CASRSRVLAPDTQYF. The DNA of the CDR3 is TGTGCCAGCAGGAGCCGGGTTTTAGCCCCAGATACGCAGTATTTT.

This clone was picked up a small number of times. Compared with germline, one end of the junction differs, possibly owing to a read error. The CDR3 DNA sequence: TGTGCCGGATCCCGCACCGGGGGAAGGACGTCCGACGACTTC. Translated, it gives CAGSRTGGRTSDDF. The chain is built from TRBV2 and TRBJ2-7; maybe TRBD2 (6 bases). The CDR3 spans 14 residues. Germline loops: CDR1 SNHLY, CDR2 FYNNEI.

The genes are TRBV7-9 and TRBJ1-2, with 8 bases lining up with TRBD1. The trim removed 4 bases at V and 4 bases at J, leaving 5 bases unmatched. This CDR3 has 14 amino acids. CDR1 is SEHNR, CDR2 FQNEAQ, per germline (reference sequence). This chain's CDR3 is CASSSQGAGYGYTF. The CDR3 nucleotides read TGTGCCAGCAGCTCCCAGGGGGCAGGCTATGGCTACACCTTC.

V gene TRBV19 combines with J gene TRBJ2-7; TRBD2 might be the D (5 bases). The CDR3 extends over 14 amino acids. The germline V gene encodes CDR1 LNHDA and CDR2 SQIVND (reference sequence). Trimming took off 4 bases at V and 0 bases at J, with 10 bases between the two ends. The CDR3 reads CASSTLGSSYEQYF. Written as DNA, the CDR3 is TGTGCCAGTAGTACGCTGGGGAGCTCCTACGAGCAGTACTTC.

V usage is TRBV5-1 and J usage is TRBJ1-5, with 11 bases matching TRBD1. J gave up 3 bases and V 4 bases, and 3 bases lay outside the gene matches. The CDR3 is made up of 15 amino acids. CDR1 and CDR2 from the germline V gene are SGHRS and YFSETQ. Here the CDR3 DNA reads TGCGCCAGCAGCCAGGGACAGGGGGACAATCAGCCCCAGCATTTT. Amino acids: CASSQGQGDNQPQHF.

The chain joins TRBV14 to TRBJ1-1, with no clear D. Germline CDR1 SGHDN, CDR2 FVKESK. The CDR3 runs to 14 residues. V was cut by 2 bases and J by 1 base, with 8 bases left in between. As DNA, the CDR3 is TGTGCCAGCAGCCAAATCGGCGGGAACACTGAAGCTTTCTTT. Translation: CASSQIGGNTEAFF. Looking up the rest from reference TRBV14 and TRBJ1-1 gives the full variable domain: EAGVTQFPSHSVIEKGQTVTLRCDPISGHDNLYWYRRVMGKEIKFLLHFVKESKQDESGMPNNRFLAERTGGTYSTLKVQPAELEDSGVYFCASSQIGGNTEAFFGQGTRLTVV.

The rearrangement links TRBV7-8 to TRBJ1-4; D may be TRBD1 (5 bases). Germline V gene lookup returns CDR1 SGHVS and CDR2 FQNEAQ. The CDR3 length is 15 residues. Between the trimmed V and J ends, which lost 3 bases and 4 bases, there was a span of 12 bases. The CDR3 sequence: CASSLGVVFNEKLFF. CDR3 nucleotide sequence: TGTGCCAGCAGCTTGGGGGTAGTCTTTAATGAAAAACTGTTTTTT. Looking up the rest from reference TRBV7-8 and TRBJ1-4 gives the full variable domain: GAGVSQSPRYKVAKRGQDVALRCDPISGHVSLFWYQQALGQGPEFLTYFQNEAQLDKSGLPSDRFFAERPEGSVSTLKIQRTQQEDSAVYLCASSLGVVFNEKLFFGSGTQLSVL.

The count of this clone is one. The chain links TRBV11-1 to TRBJ1-2; tentatively, D is TRBD1 (5 bases). Germline CDR1 and CDR2: SGHAT and FQDESV (reference sequence). The V and J ends lost 5 bases and 2 bases respectively, with 6 bases between them. CDR3 size: 12 residues. Here the CDR3 reads CASSRDNYGYTF. The CDR3 DNA reads as TGTGCCAGCAGCCGGGACAACTATGGCTACACCTTC.

The chain has TRBV7-2 and TRBJ2-3; 7 bases align to TRBD2. The CDR3 consists of 16 residues. After removal of 5 bases from V and 0 bases from J, the junction contained 8 bases not matched to a gene. CDR1 SGHTA and CDR2 FQGNSA come from the germline V gene. CDR3 nucleotides: TGTGCCAGCAGCCATGAGCCGGGACTAAGCACAGATACGCAGTATTTT. It encodes CASSHEPGLSTDTQYF.

J is TRBJ2-2 and V is TRBV7-9; a possible D gene is TRBD1 (6 bases). CDR1 and CDR2 from the germline V gene are SEHNR and FQNEAQ (reference sequence). The length of the CDR3 is 14 residues. Between the trimmed V and J ends, which lost 5 bases and 3 bases, there was a span of 10 bases. In nucleotides, the CDR3 is TGTGCCAGCAGCCCGACAGGTGACACCGGGGAGCTGTTTTTT. Translating it yields CASSPTGDTGELFF.

The rearrangement links TRBV15 to TRBJ2-5; tentative D call: TRBD2 (5 bases). The CDR3 spans 16 residues. The V gene lost 0 bases and the J gene lost 4 bases, with 15 bases spanning the gap. Germline V lookup: CDR1 LNHNV, CDR2 YYDKDF (reference sequence). CDR3 nucleotides: TGTGCCACCAGCAGAGATGCGGTAGCGTATGGAGAGACCCAGTACTTC. This sequence encodes CATSRDAVAYGETQYF.

The chain is built from TRBV18 and TRBJ1-1, with D tentatively TRBD1 (5 bases). Looked up from germline, CDR1 is KGHSH and CDR2 is LQKENI. V was trimmed by 5 bases and J by 0 bases, leaving 13 bases between them. The CDR3 spans 15 residues. The CDR3 nucleotides are TGTGCCAGCTCAGCAACCGGGACGGTGAACACTGAAGCTTTCTTT. Amino acid sequence: CASSATGTVNTEAFF.